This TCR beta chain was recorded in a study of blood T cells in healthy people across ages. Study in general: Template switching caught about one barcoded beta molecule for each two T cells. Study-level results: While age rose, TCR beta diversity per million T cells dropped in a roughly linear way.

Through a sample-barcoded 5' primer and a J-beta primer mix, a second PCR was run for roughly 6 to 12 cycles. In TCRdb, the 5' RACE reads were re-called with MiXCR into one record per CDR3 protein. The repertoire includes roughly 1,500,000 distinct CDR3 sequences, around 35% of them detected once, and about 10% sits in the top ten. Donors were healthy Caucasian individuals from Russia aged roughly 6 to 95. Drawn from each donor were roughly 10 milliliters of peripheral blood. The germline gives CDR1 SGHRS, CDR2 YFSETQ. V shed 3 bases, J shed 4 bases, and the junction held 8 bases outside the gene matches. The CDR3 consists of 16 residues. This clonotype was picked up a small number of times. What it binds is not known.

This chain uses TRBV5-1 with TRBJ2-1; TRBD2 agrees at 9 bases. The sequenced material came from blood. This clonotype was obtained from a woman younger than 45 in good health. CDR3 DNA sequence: TGCGCCAGCAGCTGGGTAGCGGGGGCCTCTTACAATGAGCAGTTCTTC. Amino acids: CASSWVAGASYNEQFF.